A selection of T cell receptor beta chains follows, all from one sample in a study of cytomegalovirus exposure and HLA in healthy donors. The method was immunoSEQ multiplex PCR; TCRdb's version includes in-frame clones alone and lacks a portion of them. Here the sample spans 150,000 to 200,000 clones, roughly four fifths being singletons. What was sequenced was PBMCs. These receptors all stem from a man aged 18 to 29 in good health and CMV-seronegative. CDR3s include the opening cysteine and the closing phenylalanine or tryptophan. The D gene is left open where the match is weak. The size field is filled for only some rows; it gives once, few, many or a size class.

size | J | V | D | DNA | CDR3
. | TRBJ1-2 | TRBV25-1 | . | TGTGCCAGCAGTGAATCTTGGGGAGAGGCTGGCTACACCTTC | CASSESWGEAGYTF
. | TRBJ2-7 | TRBV13 | TRBD1 | TGTGCCAGCAGCTTGGGGACAGCTACCTACGAGCAGTACTTC | CASSLGTATYEQYF
once | TRBJ1-1 | TRBV10-3 | . | TGTGCCATCAGTGATAGAGAGGGAAAAGAAGCTTTCTTT | CAISDREGKEAFF
. | TRBJ2-4 | TRBV28 | TRBD1 | TGTGCCAGCATCGACAGGGGATTAGAAAACATTCAGTACTTC | CASIDRGLENIQYF
. | TRBJ2-7 | TRBV7-2 | . | TGTGCCAGCAGCTTGCCGGGTGTCGAGTACTTC | CASSLPGVEYF
. | TRBJ2-7 | TRBV5-6 | TRBD1 | TGTGCCAGCAGCTCGATCCGGGACAGGGATTACGAGCAGTACTTC | CASSSIRDRDYEQYF
. | TRBJ1-2 | TRBV5-1 | . | TGCGCCAGCAGCTTGGGGATCTCAGGGTTCGATGGCTACACCTTC | CASSLGISGFDGYTF
. | TRBJ1-6 | TRBV6-1 | TRBD1 | TGTGCCAGCGGTGACGAGGGACAGGGATTTATTAATTCACCCCTCCACTTT | CASGDEGQGFINSPLHF
. | TRBJ2-7 | TRBV7-9 | TRBD2 | TGTTCCAGCAGCTTACAAAGGGCTAGCGGGCCCTACGAGCAGTACTTC | CSSSLQRASGPYEQYF
. | TRBJ2-7 | TRBV5-1 | . | TGCGCCAGCAGCTTTTCCCCTTCCGGGGGTGCCCCCTACGAGCAGTACTTC | CASSFSPSGGAPYEQYF
. | TRBJ2-2 | TRBV28 | . | TGTGCCAGCAGTCCCAGCAGGATCGCGGGCACCGGGGAGCTGTTTTTT | CASSPSRIAGTGELFF
few | TRBJ2-2 | TRBV4-3 | . | TGCGCCAGCAGCCAAGAAAGTCGGGCCGGGACTCGATTCACCGGGGAGCTGTTTTTT | CASSQESRAGTRFTGELFF
few | TRBJ2-5 | TRBV7-9 | . | TGTGCCAGCAGCTTAAGGTTTCGGGACAAGCAAGAGACCCAGTACTTC | CASSLRFRDKQETQYF
. | TRBJ2-1 | TRBV4-3 | . | TGCGCCAGCAGCCAAGATAGGGCGGCAGGAGGGGAGCAGTTCTTC | CASSQDRAAGGEQFF
. | TRBJ1-1 | TRBV12-1 | . | TGTGCCAGCAGCTCCACCCGTCGGGGGACTGAAGCTTTCTTT | CASSSTRRGTEAFF
. | TRBJ1-2 | TRBV5-6 | TRBD1 | TGTGCCAGCAGCTTGGTGGGGACAGGGTTTTACTATGGCTACACCTTC | CASSLVGTGFYYGYTF
. | TRBJ1-2 | TRBV7-2 | TRBD1 | TGTGCCAGCAGCTTAGCCGGACAGGGATTGGACTATGGCTACACCTTC | CASSLAGQGLDYGYTF
few | TRBJ2-5 | TRBV4-1 | TRBD2 | TGCGCCAGCAGCCAAGGAGCCGGCGGGGGAAGAGAGACCCAGTACTTC | CASSQGAGGGRETQYF
. | TRBJ1-5 | TRBV5-1 | . | TGCGCCAGCAGCATTCAGGGTGATCAGCCCCAGCATTTT | CASSIQGDQPQHF
. | TRBJ2-1 | TRBV4-3 | TRBD2 | TGCGCCAGCAGCCATGATGGCGGACTAGCGGGAGGGAGGAGCTCCTACAATGAGCAGTTCTTC | CASSHDGGLAGGRSSYNEQFF
. | TRBJ2-1 | TRBV19 | TRBD2 | TGTGCCAGTAGTATATTCGGCGGGGGGTCCTACAATGAGCAGTTCTTC | CASSIFGGGSYNEQFF
. | TRBJ2-7 | TRBV10-3 | TRBD1 | TGTGCCACAGCAGGACAGGGCTCCTACGAGCAGTACTTC | CATAGQGSYEQYF
. | TRBJ2-4 | TRBV15 | . | TGTGCCACCAGCAGAGATCGTTATGCCAAAAACATTCAGTACTTC | CATSRDRYAKNIQYF
once | TRBJ1-5 | TRBV4-3 | TRBD1 | TGCGCCAGCAGCCAAGATCGGACAGGGTCGCGGCCCCAGCATTTT | CASSQDRTGSRPQHF
. | TRBJ2-3 | TRBV7-8 | . | TGTGCCAGCAGCTTAGGGGGCTTAACGTCCCACACAGATACGCAGTATTTT | CASSLGGLTSHTDTQYF
once | TRBJ2-5 | TRBV9 | . | TGTGCCAGCAGCGGCGGACTGCTCCAAGAGACCCAGTACTTC | CASSGGLLQETQYF
. | TRBJ2-7 | TRBV5-1 | . | TGCGCCAGCAGCTCCGACAGGATCTCCTACGAGCAGTACTTC | CASSSDRISYEQYF
. | TRBJ1-2 | TRBV5-4 | TRBD1 | TGTGCCAGCAGCCTTGGGGGACAGGGTACCAACTATGGCTACACCTTC | CASSLGGQGTNYGYTF